The 21 T cell receptor beta chains listed next were all sequenced from one sample in a study of CD8+CD57+ T cells in acquired aplastic anemia. Patients sequenced had flow cytometry evidence of CD8+CD57+ cell expansion. Genomic DNA templated the TCR beta VDJ and CDR3 profiling. TCRdb called the reads again in MiXCR, with one record for every CDR3 protein. The sample has 120,000 or so distinct CDR3 sequences, almost 40% seen once. The sequenced sample was sorted CD4+, CD8+, or CD8+CD57+ T cells (not recorded which) from PBMCs. Receptor source: a human donor with aplastic anemia.

This chain's CDR3 is CASSYVAFERLTEAFF. In DNA, the CDR3 is TGTGCCAGCAGTTACGTCGCATTTGAGAGGCTAACTGAAGCTTTCTTT. This chain connects TRBV6-5 to TRBJ1-1, with D hard to call. The CDR3 covers 16 residues. Germline V gives CDR1 MNHEY, CDR2 SVGAGI. Trimming removed 2 bases from V and 5 bases from J, with 18 bases in between.

This clonotype was recorded at least ten times. This rearrangement joins TRBV10-3 to TRBJ1-5; the D is unclear. V lost 1 base and J lost 7, with 8 bases in between. There are 13 residues in the CDR3. The germline gives CDR1 ENHRY, CDR2 SYGVKD. CDR3 amino acids: CAISEYGLQPQHF. DNA of the CDR3: TGTGCCATCAGTGAGTACGGACTACAGCCCCAGCATTTT.

In its sample, this clonotype was seen many times. The genes are TRBV20-1 and TRBJ1-4, with D possibly matching TRBD1 (6 bases). V was pared by 0 bases and J by 7 bases, with 9 bases between. Germline CDR1 is DFQATT and CDR2 is SNEGSKA (reference sequence). This CDR3 is built from 13 residues. The CDR3 here is CSARDGTTEKLFF. CDR3 bases: TGCAGTGCTAGAGATGGGACAACTGAAAAACTGTTTTTT.

This chain joins TRBV24-1 and TRBJ2-7; possible D gene TRBD2, 6 bases. There are 13 residues in the CDR3. The germline V gene has CDR1 KGHDR and CDR2 SFDVKD. CDR3 DNA: TGTGCCACCTACCCGGAGGGCTCCTACGAGCGGTACGTC. Amino acid sequence: CATYPEGSYERYV.

This clonotype occurred a few times. V is TRBV3-1 and J is TRBJ1-1; D gene uncertain. The CDR3 has 13 residues. The germline gives CDR1 LGHDT, CDR2 YNNKEL (reference sequence). V was trimmed by 1 base and J by 8 bases, leaving 11 bases between them. CDR3 residues: CASSQGARGEAFF. CDR3 bases: TGTGCCAGCAGCCAAGGCGCCAGAGGAGAAGCTTTCTTT.

As to this clonotype: A much larger clone sits a single nucleotide away, making a read error possible. V is TRBV7-9 and J is TRBJ1-1; D unclear. V shed 4 bases and J shed 6 bases, with 18 bases lying between them. This CDR3 is 15 amino acids long. Germline V gives CDR1 SEHNR, CDR2 FQNEAQ (reference sequence). CDR3 residues: CASSSGGVTNAEAFF. CDR3 nucleotide sequence: TGTGCCAGCAGCTCCGGCGGGGTTACCAACGCTGAAGCTTTCTTT. Using reference TRBV7-9 and TRBJ1-1 for the parts outside the CDR3, the full variable domain is DTGVSQNPRHKITKRGQNVTFRCDPISEHNRLYWYRQTLGQGPEFLTYFQNEAQLEKSRLLSDRFSAERPKGSFSTLEIQRTEQGDSAMYLCASSSGGVTNAEAFFGQGTRLTVV.

This chain connects TRBV3-1 to TRBJ1-1, with D tentatively TRBD1 (5 bases). The CDR3 extends over 15 amino acids. The V gene's germline CDR1 is LGHDT and CDR2 YNNKEL (reference sequence). Trimming pared 4 bases from V and 1 base from J, leaving 13 bases between. CDR3 bases: TGTGCCAGCAGCCGCGGGGCGGGGACGAACACTGAAGCTTTCTTT. Encoded protein: CASSRGAGTNTEAFF.

The chain uses TRBV20-1 and TRBJ2-1; TRBD2 aligns across 9 bases. V shed 0 bases, J shed 0 bases, and the junction held 6 bases outside the gene matches. Germline CDR1 reads DFQATT; CDR2 reads SNEGSKA (reference sequence). The CDR3 consists of 17 residues. This chain's CDR3 is CSARDLSGGSSYNEQFF. The CDR3 coding sequence is TGCAGTGCTAGAGATCTGAGCGGGGGGTCCTCCTACAATGAGCAGTTCTTC.

The chain combines TRBV7-8 with TRBJ1-1; D is unclear. Germline CDR1 is SGHVS and CDR2 is FQNEAQ. V lost 6 bases and J 0 bases, leaving 11 bases between the germline ends. This CDR3 contains 14 residues. The CDR3 here is CASRVTYMNTEAFF. The DNA for the CDR3 is TGTGCCAGCAGGGTCACTTATATGAACACTGAAGCTTTCTTT.

This clonotype was recorded at least ten times. V and J are TRBV11-2 and TRBJ2-1; 10 positions match TRBD2. V was clipped by 5 bases and J by 6 bases; unmatched bases: 13. Germline CDR1 SGHAT, CDR2 FQNNGV. There are 17 residues in the CDR3. The DNA of the CDR3 is TGTGCCAGCAGCCGCCAGGGGAGCGGGGGGGCCTTCAATGAGCAGTTCTTC. As protein: CASSRQGSGGAFNEQFF.

This chain joins TRBV2 and TRBJ1-1; no clear D. Germline values: CDR1 SNHLY, CDR2 FYNNEI. V dropped 7 bases and J dropped 1 base, with 13 bases sitting between them. The CDR3 has 14 amino acids. The DNA for the CDR3 is TGTGCCAGCAACCGTATTACAAGGAACACTGAAGCTTTCTTT. Translating it yields CASNRITRNTEAFF.

The CDR3 DNA is TGTCCCAGCAGTTCACCAATACAGAGCTACGAGCAGTACGTC. It translates to CPSSSPIQSYEQYV. J is TRBJ2-7 and V is TRBV28; D is ambiguous. The V gene's germline CDR1 is MDHEN and CDR2 SYDVKM. CDR3 size: 14 residues.

There are many counts of this clonotype. The J gene is TRBJ1-1, the V gene TRBV9; D possibly corresponds to TRBD1 (5 bases). V lost 0 bases and J lost 4, with 13 bases in between. The CDR3 is made up of 15 amino acids. The germline gives CDR1 SGDLS, CDR2 YYNGEE. CDR3 residues: CASSVAGRQSTEAFF. The CDR3 DNA reads as TGTGCCAGCAGCGTAGCAGGGAGGCAGAGCACTGAAGCTTTCTTT.

In its sample, this clonotype was seen a few times. Germline and junction disagree at one end, which may indicate a read error. CDR3 sequence (DNA): TGTGCCAGCAGTTTAACCGGGGGAGGTAATGAAAAACTGTTTTTT. It specifies CASSLTGGGNEKLFF. This chain connects TRBV7-3 to TRBJ1-4; tentatively, D is TRBD1 (5 bases). The CDR3 is made up of 15 amino acids. Germline values: CDR1 SGHTA, CDR2 FQGTGA.

The chain links TRBV15 to TRBJ2-1; the match to TRBD1 covers 8 bases. The end of the DNA aligns better with TRBJ2-7, so the J call may be wrong. Per the germline V gene, CDR1 is LNHNV and CDR2 is YYDKDF (reference sequence). This CDR3 region has 15 residues. CDR3 in DNA: TGTGCCACCAGCAGAAGACAGGGGTCCTACAATGAGCAGTACGTC. Encoded protein: CATSRRQGSYNEQYV.

In this sample, this clonotype turned up many times. The chain recombines TRBV7-2 with TRBJ2-3; 8 nucleotides align to TRBD2. The germline gives CDR1 SGHTA, CDR2 FQGNSA. The CDR3 spans 14 residues. V lost 1 base, J lost 7 bases, and 4 bases stayed unmatched. The CDR3 is CASSLGGGINTQYF. CDR3 coding DNA: TGTGCCAGCAGCTTAGGCGGGGGGATCAATACGCAGTATTTT.

The J gene is TRBJ1-6, the V gene TRBV27; D ambiguous. The CDR3 contains 12 residues. Trimming took 7 bases from V and 7 from J, leaving 8 bases between them. Germline V lookup: CDR1 MNHEY, CDR2 SMNVEV (reference sequence). In DNA, the CDR3 is TGTGCCAGCACAGGCTACAATTCACCCCTCCACTTT. Translating it yields CASTGYNSPLHF.

This clonotype was seen many times. The J gene is TRBJ1-3, the V gene TRBV4-1; D is ambiguous. V gave up 5 bases and J gave up 0 bases, with 11 bases separating them. Germline V CDR1 and CDR2: MGHRA, YSYEKL. The CDR3 has 15 amino acids. The CDR3 protein is CASSSLTSSGNTIYF. The CDR3 nucleotides read TGCGCCAGCAGCTCTCTGACTAGCTCTGGAAACACCATATATTTT.

The chain joins TRBV7-8 to TRBJ2-3, with 8 bases lining up with TRBD2. This CDR3 has 16 residues. Germline-derived CDR1 and CDR2 are SGHVS and FQNEAQ. V shed 6 bases and J 3 bases; nucleotides not matched to a gene: 11. The chain's CDR3 is CASRETGGARTDTQYF. The DNA for the CDR3 is TGTGCCAGCAGGGAAACCGGGGGGGCCAGGACAGATACGCAGTATTTT.

This clonotype has ten or more counts. This chain links TRBV5-6 with TRBJ1-2, with D maybe TRBD1 (5 bases). The germline gives CDR1 SGHDT, CDR2 YYEEEE. V was pared by 5 bases and J by 4 bases, with 15 bases between. The length of the CDR3 is 14 residues. As DNA, the CDR3 is TGTGCCAGCAGTTTTAGAGACAGACTCTATGGCTACACCTTC. This gives the protein CASSFRDRLYGYTF.

The table lists this clonotype with many counts. The rearrangement links TRBV6-1 to TRBJ1-2; D perhaps matches TRBD1 (5 bases). V dropped 6 bases and J dropped 2 bases, with 10 bases sitting between them. The CDR3 contains 13 residues. Germline lookup yields CDR1 MNHNS and CDR2 SASEGT. The CDR3 region has the DNA TGTGCCAGCAGAGAGGGGCGCAACTATGGCTACACCTTC. Protein: CASREGRNYGYTF.